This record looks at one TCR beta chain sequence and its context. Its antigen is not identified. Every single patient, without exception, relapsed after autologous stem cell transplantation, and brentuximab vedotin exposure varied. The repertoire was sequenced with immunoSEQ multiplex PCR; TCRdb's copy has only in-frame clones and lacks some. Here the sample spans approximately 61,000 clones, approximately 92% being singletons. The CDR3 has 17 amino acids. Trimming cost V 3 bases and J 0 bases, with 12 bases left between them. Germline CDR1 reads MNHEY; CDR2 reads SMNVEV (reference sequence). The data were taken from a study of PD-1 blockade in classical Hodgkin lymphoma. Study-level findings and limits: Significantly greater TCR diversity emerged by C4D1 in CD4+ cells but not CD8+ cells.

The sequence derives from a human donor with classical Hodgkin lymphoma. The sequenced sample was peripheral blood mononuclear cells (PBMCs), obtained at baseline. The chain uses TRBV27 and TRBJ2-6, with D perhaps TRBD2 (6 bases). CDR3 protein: CASSLGGDSSGANVLTF. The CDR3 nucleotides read TGTGCCAGCAGTTTGGGTGGGGACTCCTCTGGGGCCAACGTCCTGACTTTC.